The 8 T cell receptor beta chains in this list originate from one sample, sequenced in a study of blood T cells in healthy people across ages. PCR was performed a second time for 7 to 11 cycles using a sample-barcoded 5' primer and a J-beta primer mix. TCRdb called the 5' RACE reads again in MiXCR, with one record for every CDR3 protein. The sample records hundreds of thousands of distinct CDR3 sequences, around 45% being singletons. What was sequenced was blood. Receptors originate from a woman aged 55-70 years in good health.

The chain is built from TRBV12-3 or TRBV12-4 and TRBJ2-5; tentative D call: TRBD2 (5 bases). V was cut by 5 bases and J by 11 bases, with 18 bases left in between. CDR3 length: 13 amino acids. The DNA of the CDR3 is TGTGCCAGCAGTACCCTAACTAGAAATGAGCAGTACTTC. It is translated as CASSTLTRNEQYF.

J is TRBJ2-5 and V is TRBV3-1, with 12 bases aligning to TRBD2. Germline CDR1 LGHDT, CDR2 YNNKEL (reference sequence). V shed 3 bases, J shed 4 bases, and the junction held 6 bases outside the gene matches. The CDR3 sequence is 16 residues long. In DNA form, the CDR3 reads TGTGCCAGCAGCCAGGCGACTAGCGGGAGTGGAGAGACCCAGTACTTC. Residues: CASSQATSGSGETQYF.

The rearrangement links TRBV20-1 to TRBJ2-1; 11 positions agree with TRBD1. The DNA end is a closer match to TRBJ2-7, so the J assignment may be wrong. The V gene's germline CDR1 is DFQATT and CDR2 SNEGSKA (reference sequence). This CDR3 is 13 amino acids long. This CDR3 is CSAGGQGGNEQYF. For the CDR3, the DNA is TGCAGTGCTGGGGGACAGGGGGGCAATGAGCAGTACTTC.

The chain is built from TRBV9 and TRBJ2-6, with D uncertain. CDR1 and CDR2 from the germline V gene are SGDLS and YYNGEE. The CDR3 has 20 amino acids. V dropped 4 bases and J dropped 1 base, with 24 bases sitting between them. CDR3 region: CASSRRLPKVGSSGANVLTF. The CDR3, as DNA: TGTGCCAGCAGCCGTCGATTGCCTAAGGTTGGATCGTCTGGGGCCAACGTCCTGACTTTC.

This clonotype was recorded only once. The chain recombines TRBV6-5 with TRBJ2-4; a weak D match, TRBD1 (6 bases). The J call is uncertain, as TRBJ2-7 better fits the DNA end. CDR3 length: 15 amino acids. Germline CDR1 is MNHEY and CDR2 is SVGAGI. The chain's CDR3 is CASSRAAGAAYEQYF. The CDR3 region has the DNA TGTGCCAGCAGTCGGGCCGCAGGGGCAGCCTACGAGCAGTACTTC.

A few counts support this clonotype. The chain recombines TRBV7-2 with TRBJ2-1; 8 nucleotides line up with TRBD1. This CDR3 is built from 14 residues. Germline V gene sequence: CDR1 SGHTA, CDR2 FQGNSA. The V and J ends lost 5 bases and 4 bases, in that order; junction bases with no gene match: 4. This CDR3 is CASSDRGGYNEQFF. The CDR3 DNA sequence: TGTGCCAGCAGCGACAGGGGCGGGTACAATGAGCAGTTCTTC. Looking up the rest from reference TRBV7-2 and TRBJ2-1 gives the full variable domain: GAGVSQSPSNKVTEKGKDVELRCDPISGHTALYWYRQSLGQGLEFLIYFQGNSAPDKSGLPSDRFSAERTGGSVSTLTIQRTQQEDSAVYLCASSDRGGYNEQFFGPGTRLTVL.

V gene TRBV5-1 combines with J gene TRBJ2-7, with 15 bases that match TRBD2. J lost 5 bases, V lost 5 bases, and 8 bases had no gene match. Germline V CDR1 and CDR2: SGHRS, YFSETQ. CDR3 size: 16 residues. The chain's CDR3 is CASRRTSGRAPDEQYF. DNA of the CDR3: TGCGCCAGCAGGAGGACTAGCGGGAGGGCCCCCGACGAGCAGTACTTC. Looking up the rest from reference TRBV5-1 and TRBJ2-7 gives the full variable domain: KAGVTQTPRYLIKTRGQQVTLSCSPISGHRSVSWYQQTPGQGLQFLFEYFSETQRNKGNFPGRFSGRQFSNSRSEMNVSTLELGDSALYLCASRRTSGRAPDEQYFGPGTRLTVT.

The V gene is TRBV9, the J gene TRBJ2-7; TRBD1 matches 8 bases. Per germline, CDR1 SGDLS and CDR2 YYNGEE. The CDR3 has 14 amino acids. With V trimmed by 4 bases and J by 3 bases, 6 bases remained unmatched. As DNA, the CDR3 is TGTGCCAGCAGCTACAATGGACAGGGCTACGAGCAGTACTTC. Encoded protein: CASSYNGQGYEQYF.